Described below is a single T cell receptor (beta chain) sequence and its context. There is no known antigen for this receptor. No base-level quality is on record; no much larger clone is a single base apart. A single peripheral blood draw of 95 to 150 mL on average was collected from each donor into heparinised tubes. A BD FACSAria II and a panel including CD45RO, CCR7, CD25, CD127, CD95 and CD27 were used to sort naive, central memory, regulatory and stem cell-like memory CD4+ T cells. A purity above 98% was achieved for all sorted populations. PBMCs were isolated right away by Lymphoprep density gradient centrifugation and were stained directly, without culture. So that batch effects would be minimized, each experiment stained and sorted samples in pairs, pairing one healthy donor with one patient. All of the isolated RNA was reverse transcribed with the High Capacity cDNA Reverse Transcription Kit, so expressed TCRB transcripts were sequenced. Deep immunoSEQ sequencing was performed on naive, central memory and regulatory T cell samples, with an average of approximately 4 million total reads per sample. After sorted cells were lysed in RLT buffer, RNA was extracted with DNase-treated RNeasy Micro or Mini kits, with the choice depending on cell number. Each cell subset was processed on its own to prevent cross-contamination, while patient and healthy donor samples were processed together. Using the immunoSEQ multiplex PCR, TCRB sequences were amplified from cDNA into 87-bp fragments spanning the CDR3 region. Sequencing of the amplicons was performed on the Illumina HiSeq platform. On the authors' methods: PCR bias was corrected computationally using synthetic template baselines, and reads within Hamming distance 2 were collapsed, with unmergeable singletons discarded. Reads were aligned against IMGT so that V, D and J genes, CDR3 length and insertions or deletions at six rearrangement sites could be assigned. Within each subset, clonotype counts were normalized to sorted cell number, after which true diversity and Gini coefficients were computed with the tcR R package. Repertoire sharing was quantified using the overlap coefficient calculated on TCRB nucleotide sequences. As a proxy for the pre-selection repertoire, out-of-frame TCRB sequences from naive cells were analyzed. As stored in TCRdb, this immuneACCESS dataset retains in-frame rearrangements with V and J assigned. A fraction of the clones does not appear; measured against another copy, unresolved V genes explain less than half of the discrepancy, and the remainder lacks a known reason. The V and J calls and clone size are taken from that table; D and trimming were inferred from the DNA. The sample yields around 240,000 clones; 55% to 70% were counted once. Of the sample, approximately 0.053% is held by the ten largest clones.

Reading the germline V gene gives CDR1 MGHDK and CDR2 SYGVNS. Compared with germline, V lacks 2 bases and J lacks 5 bases; bases without a gene match: 5. Spanning cysteine to phenylalanine, the CDR3 consists of 15 amino acids. The only DNA kept is the CDR3, 45 bases in frame from the first base. This sample stems from a study of beta chain features in type 1 diabetes (dated by TCRdb to 2016 to 2019). Broadly, across the study: Mean age, gender distribution, total cell number and subset yield did not differ between patients and healthy donors. A total of roughly 98,000,000 sorted cells were examined across all samples, and a strong correlation was observed between cell number per subset and RNA yield. The study compared the TCRB repertoires of sorted circulating CD4+ T cell subsets in recently diagnosed type 1 diabetes patients with those in matched healthy donors. Regulatory and stem cell-like memory subsets were obtained from only 8 patients and roughly 8 healthy donors, while naive and central memory subsets were obtained from all 30 or so donors. Overall study results and their limits: Naive, central memory and regulatory TCRB repertoires appeared more similar among patients than among healthy donors. Patients with type 1 diabetes made fewer insertions and deleted more nucleotides at VDJ recombination sites, implying thymic rearrangement abnormalities. Sequencing cDNA rather than genomic DNA could over-represent highly expressing activated cells, although activation and CD3 levels did not differ between groups. HLA sub-analyses involved small numbers of individuals, so any influence of HLA type on TCRB rearrangement remained unresolved. Shorter templates might have been favored by PCR, but patient and control samples were amplified and corrected together, so both groups would have been affected equally by any skew. In all four CD4+ subsets, TCRB CDR3 length was moderately but significantly shorter in type 1 diabetes patients.

Material: naive CD4+ T cells from blood. The label giving this sample's cell subset or site can be read as: true naive CD4+ T cells. Here the chain combines TRBV25-1 and TRBJ2-5, and TRBD2 matches 10 of the central bases. This receptor was identified in a man aged 25-45 years in good health. The CDR3: CASSEPGLARETQYF. The base sequence is TGTGCCAGCAGTGAACCGGGACTAGCGAGGGAGACCCAGTACTTC. Joined to the reference TRBV25-1 and TRBJ2-5 proteins, this CDR3 gives the full variable domain: EADIYQTPRYLVIGTGKKITLECSQTMGHDKMYWYQQDPGMELHLIHYSYGVNSTEKGDLSSESTVSRIRTEHFPLTLESARPSHTSQYLCASSEPGLARETQYFGPGTRLLVL.